The text below deals with one T cell receptor (beta chain). Its antigen is undetermined. CDR1 DFQATT and CDR2 SNEGSKA come from the germline V gene (reference sequence). V was trimmed by 3 bases and J by 5 bases, leaving 7 bases between them. This CDR3 region has 11 residues. This sample stems from a study of blood T cells in healthy people across ages. Broader study findings: The donors' CMV status was not determined, possibly confounding changes in expanded clonotypes.

The authors ran a second PCR of about 7 to 11 cycles using a sample-barcoded 5' primer and a J-beta primer mix. MiXCR, run by TCRdb on the 5' RACE reads, gives a single entry per CDR3 protein. The data show fewer than 2,000,000 distinct CDR3 sequences, with 30% to 40% seen just once and approximately 11% held by the top ten. The material sequenced was blood. The sequence came from a woman younger than 45 in good health. The chain carries TRBV20-1 and TRBJ1-1; no firm D call. In nucleotides, the CDR3 is TGCAGTGCTAGTCCCGAGACTGAAGCTTTCTTT. Amino acids: CSASPETEAFF.